The source of this TCR beta chain is a study of cytomegalovirus exposure and HLA in healthy donors. Looked up from germline, CDR1 is SEHNR and CDR2 is FQNEAQ (reference sequence). The CDR3 runs 14 residues. V dropped 5 bases and J dropped 0 bases, with 7 bases sitting between them. Both 60 Vbeta primers and 13 Jbeta primers went into the PCR. Some clones are missing from TCRdb's copy, which holds only in-frame ones; the method was immunoSEQ multiplex PCR. The sample has about 78,000 clones, roughly 83% seen once. The sequencing sample was made of PBMCs. The sequence was collected from a woman in her 50s in good health and CMV-seronegative. This chain uses TRBV7-9 with TRBJ2-2, with D maybe TRBD1 (6 bases). CDR3 in DNA: TGTGCCAGCAGCCACAGGGCGAACACCGGGGAGCTGTTTTTT. Translation gives CASSHRANTGELFF.